The rows below give T cell receptor beta chains drawn from one sample of a study of blood T cell repertoires in COVID-19. Sequencing was performed with immunoSEQ multiplex PCR; in TCRdb, only in-frame clones are kept and a portion is missing. The table records 40,000 to 50,000 clones, roughly nine tenths of them present only once. The sequencing input was peripheral blood. The receptors were sampled from a human donor in a cohort sampled during active COVID-19. Both conserved end residues are trimmed from each CDR3.

TRBJ1-2,14,TRBV7-6,ASSLVGAEANYGYT
TRBJ2-7,15,TRBV7-6,ASSPHVGTSGGNEQY
TRBJ1-1,14,TRBV6-1,ASSEGGGAPDTEAF
TRBJ2-7,16,TRBV24-1,ATNDNGTAGTFAYEQY
TRBJ1-5,13,TRBV2,ASSEFKGAGQPQH
TRBJ1-6,10,TRBV30,AWVLRGSPLH
TRBJ2-3,17,TRBV3-1/TRBV3-2,ASSQDSVRSGRSTDTQY
TRBJ2-3,12,TRBV5-1,ASSFGTSTDTQY
TRBJ2-7,12,TRBV2,ASSENRDSYEQY
TRBJ2-3,14,TRBV11-3,ASSSRDRGATDTQY
TRBJ2-7,14,TRBV4-1,ASSQDYLPPQNEQY
TRBJ1-1,10,TRBV6-6,ASSPVDTEAF
TRBJ2-5,12,TRBV27,ASSSPGQQETQY
TRBJ2-5,12,TRBV5-1,ASSFKTLGGTQY
TRBJ1-1,11,TRBV12-3/TRBV12-4,ASSFARDSEAF
TRBJ2-7,11,TRBV10-2,ASSSGASYEQY
TRBJ1-3,13,TRBV9,ASSVAAGAGNTIY
TRBJ2-5,13,TRBV30,AWAAPGTVQETQY
TRBJ1-2,12,TRBV2,ASSEMTGTYGYT
TRBJ2-4,9,TRBV6-2/TRBV6-3,ASGSGYRQY
TRBJ2-7,11,TRBV4-2,ASSQVTGRGQY
TRBJ1-2,14,TRBV7-8,ASSFGTGTLGGGYT
TRBJ2-1,11,TRBV2,ASSVGTGNEQF
TRBJ1-6,15,TRBV9,ASSVGQGHRDNSPLH
TRBJ2-7,14,TRBV4-1,ASSQEPGTGTYEQY
TRBJ2-5,11,TRBV10-3,AITWDSQETQY
TRBJ2-1,11,TRBV27,ASSTPGGQEQF
TRBJ1-1,12,TRBV27,ASSRQPGNTEAF
TRBJ1-5,12,TRBV7-2,ASSFDRNNQPQH
TRBJ2-3,12,TRBV24-1,ATSERTSTDTQY
TRBJ2-7,12,TRBV19,ASTVTPTSYEQY
TRBJ1-1,13,TRBV11-1,ASSLARGQGRYAF
TRBJ2-7,11,TRBV18,ASSPQQQGEQY
TRBJ1-2,11,TRBV18,ASSPVNVGFNT
TRBJ2-5,13,TRBV7-2,ASSLTTGLQETQY
TRBJ2-1,13,TRBV5-1,ASSLSGREYNEQF
TRBJ1-3,14,TRBV5-1,ASSHEPLYSGNTIY
TRBJ2-7,15,TRBV4-1,ASSRSGLTLSSYEQY
TRBJ1-5,10,TRBV12-5,ASARGGQPQH
TRBJ1-1,12,TRBV6-5,ASSYGGQNTEAF
TRBJ2-7,17,TRBV2,ASSYRLAGGPGRDYEQY
TRBJ1-5,12,TRBV3-1/TRBV3-2,ASSQGVAGQPQH
TRBJ1-2,10,TRBV14,ASSQDQGAGT
TRBJ1-6,12,TRBV2,ASSEDRARSPLH
TRBJ1-2,11,TRBV6-5,ASSLDMGQGAG
TRBJ2-1,15,TRBV11-2,ASSSPRQGMMYNEQF
TRBJ2-4,12,TRBV2,ASSANRGLNIQY
TRBJ1-1,11,TRBV11-2,ASRSTGGEEAF
TRBJ1-2,12,TRBV6-6,ASSYGQGAKGYT
TRBJ2-3,15,TRBV7-9,ASSQHRRTAITDTQY
TRBJ2-1,14,TRBV2,ASSGTSGSFYNEQF
TRBJ1-1,12,TRBV7-2,ASSPYGANTEAF
TRBJ1-2,13,TRBV5-4,ASSYRQSSNYGYT